This T cell receptor beta chain is drawn from a study of molecular identifiers for immune sequencing clone quantification. From the PCR reads, TCRdb called clonotypes with MiXCR, one entry per CDR3 protein. Altogether about half a million distinct CDR3 sequences are present, roughly 25% being singletons, with the ten largest covering approximately 0.8%. V was pared by 0 bases and J by 4 bases, with 13 bases between. CDR3 length: 16 amino acids. The V gene's germline CDR1 is LGHDT and CDR2 YNNKEL (reference sequence). Naive CD8 T cell sorting was performed on the CD8+CD4-CCR7+CD45RA+ phenotype. J is TRBJ1-5 and V is TRBV3-1, with a possible D match to TRBD1 (6 bases). The sequence came from a human donor in good health. Some libraries in this study had Jurkat cell RNA spiked in. The specimen was naive CD8+ T cells from blood, with Jurkat cell RNA spiked in. This sample's subset: FACS-sorted CD8+CD4-CCR7+CD45RA+ naive T cells. CDR3 in amino acids: CASSQEGTGRNQPQHF. CDR3 bases: TGTGCCAGCAGCCAAGAGGGAACAGGGAGAAATCAGCCCCAGCATTTT.